Each of the 30 T cell receptor beta chains below was sequenced from the same sample in a study of blood T cells in healthy people across ages. Combining a sample-barcoded 5' primer with a J-beta primer mix, a second PCR ran for roughly 6 to 12 cycles. TCRdb redid the calling of the 5' RACE reads with MiXCR, one entry per CDR3 protein. The data hold about 780,000 distinct CDR3 sequences, with approximately 65% observed a single time. Sequencing was carried out using blood. Receptors were obtained from a man in his thirties or forties in good health.

The chain recombines TRBV5-1 with TRBJ2-7; TRBD2 agrees at 7 bases. Germline V gene lookup returns CDR1 SGHRS and CDR2 YFSETQ. This CDR3 comprises 15 residues. V lost 4 bases, J lost 0 bases, and 7 bases stayed unmatched. The CDR3: CASSPSGTTSYEQYF. DNA for the CDR3: TGCGCCAGCAGCCCCTCCGGGACTACCTCCTACGAGCAGTACTTC.

The chain is built from TRBV27 and TRBJ2-5, with 9 bases that match TRBD2. The J call is in doubt because the DNA end fits TRBJ2-1 better. Germline V CDR1 and CDR2: MNHEY, SMNVEV (reference sequence). This CDR3 contains 14 residues. For the CDR3, the DNA is TGTGCCAGCAGTCGGCTAGCGGGGCAAGAGACCCAGTTCTTC. It translates to CASSRLAGQETQFF.

The chain uses TRBV15 and TRBJ2-6; D gene ambiguous. This CDR3 has 18 residues. The ends were cut back, 0 bases at V and 0 bases at J, with 12 bases in the middle. The germline CDR1 and CDR2 sequences are LNHNV and YYDKDF (reference sequence). CDR3 sequence: CATSRDYPQPSGANVLTF. In DNA, the CDR3 is TGTGCCACCAGCAGAGACTACCCTCAGCCCTCTGGGGCCAACGTCCTGACTTTC.

V gene TRBV19 combines with J gene TRBJ1-5, with D possibly TRBD1 on 5 matching bases. V was trimmed by 2 bases and J by 6 bases, leaving 17 bases between them. Germline V gene lookup returns CDR1 LNHDA and CDR2 SQIVND (reference sequence). The CDR3 spans 16 residues. CDR3 region: CASSIFDGGSFQPQHF. The CDR3 DNA follows: TGTGCCAGTAGTATATTTGACGGGGGGTCGTTTCAGCCCCAGCATTTT.

The chain employs TRBV15 and TRBJ2-3; D remains ambiguous. The CDR3 runs to 13 residues. Germline CDR1 is LNHNV and CDR2 is YYDKDF (reference sequence). The ends were cut back, 0 bases at V and 5 bases at J, with 6 bases in the middle. This chain's CDR3 is CATSRDSRDTQYF. CDR3 in DNA: TGTGCCACCAGCAGAGATTCGCGAGATACGCAGTATTTT.

This chain joins TRBV20-1 and TRBJ1-5, with TRBD1 identical over 8 bases. The CDR3 totals 14 residues. Germline trimming cut 5 bases from V and 4 bases from J; bases unmatched to any gene: 7. The germline gives CDR1 DFQATT, CDR2 SNEGSKA (reference sequence). This CDR3 reads CSAPRGRRNQPQHF. CDR3 nucleotide sequence: TGCAGTGCTCCCAGGGGGCGCCGGAATCAGCCCCAGCATTTT.

V gene TRBV28 combines with J gene TRBJ1-1, with a possible D match to TRBD1 (5 bases). The CDR3 is 12 residues long. Germline CDR1 and CDR2: MDHEN and SYDVKM. V lost 2 bases, J lost 11 bases, and 12 bases lay in between. CDR3 protein: CASSLGAGWAFF. The CDR3 DNA follows: TGTGCCAGCAGTTTAGGGGCAGGATGGGCTTTCTTT.

The chain uses TRBV29-1 and TRBJ2-1, with 9 bases that match TRBD1. Germline trimming cut 4 bases from V and 8 bases from J; bases unmatched to any gene: 6. Per germline, CDR1 SQVTM and CDR2 ANQGSEA. The CDR3 has 13 residues. The CDR3 protein is CSVGPGQGYEQFF. DNA of the CDR3: TGCAGCGTTGGACCGGGACAGGGATATGAGCAGTTCTTC.

The chain employs TRBV9 and TRBJ2-5; a weak D match, TRBD1 (6 bases). The V end was cut by 3 bases, the J end by 7 bases, with 19 bases between. This CDR3 is built from 15 residues. CDR1 and CDR2 (germline): SGDLS, YYNGEE. CDR3 DNA sequence: TGTGCCAGCAGCGCCGGGACACCCAGCGGAGGGACCCAGTACTTC. Translation: CASSAGTPSGGTQYF.

The J gene is TRBJ2-5, the V gene TRBV10-3; TRBD2 matches 14 bases. Germline assignment: CDR1 ENHRY and CDR2 SYGVKD. The CDR3 runs to 15 residues. The ends lost 10 bases at V and 4 bases at J; junction bases unmatched: 8. The CDR3 DNA reads TGTGCCACCGGGACTAGCGGGGGCTTACGAGAGACCCAGTACTTC. Protein product: CATGTSGGLRETQYF.

This clonotype has more than one count but fewer than ten. The chain joins TRBV11-2 to TRBJ2-6; no reliable D call. V lost 2 bases to trimming and J lost 0 bases, with 5 bases between them. CDR3 length: 15 amino acids. CDR1 is SGHAT, CDR2 FQNNGV, per germline. The CDR3 is CASSLISSGANVLTF. For the CDR3, the DNA is TGTGCCAGCAGCTTAATAAGCTCTGGGGCCAACGTCCTGACTTTC. Full variable domain (outside the CDR3, taken from reference TRBV11-2 and TRBJ2-6): EAGVAQSPRYKIIEKRQSVAFWCNPISGHATLYWYQQILGQGPKLLIQFQNNGVVDDSQLPKDRFSAERLKGVDSTLKIQPAKLEDSAVYLCASSLISSGANVLTFGAGSRLTVL.

V and J are TRBV5-1 and TRBJ2-7; D not resolved. V gave up 0 bases and J gave up 3 bases, with 10 bases separating them. This CDR3 is built from 14 residues. Looked up from germline, CDR1 is SGHRS and CDR2 is YFSETQ. CDR3 DNA: TGCGCCAGCAGCTTGGTTGGCCCAAACTACGAGCAGTACTTC. Translation gives CASSLVGPNYEQYF.

This clonotype was recorded at least ten times. The chain uses TRBV4-2 and TRBJ2-7; 9 nucleotides align to TRBD1. V was clipped by 2 bases and J by 0 bases; unmatched bases: 5. The CDR3 consists of 16 residues. Germline assignment: CDR1 LGHNA and CDR2 YNFKEQ. Here the CDR3 reads CASSQRTGDASYEQYF. The CDR3 coding sequence is TGTGCCAGCAGCCAACGGACAGGGGACGCCTCCTACGAGCAGTACTTC.

This sequence joins TRBV12-3 or TRBV12-4 and TRBJ2-5, with D possibly called TRBD1 or TRBD2 (6 bases each). There are 14 residues in the CDR3. V dropped 6 bases and J dropped 7 bases, with 18 bases sitting between them. The CDR3 DNA reads TGTGCCAGCAGCCCCATTGGGGGGCGAGCGACCCAGTACTTC. This translates into CASSPIGGRATQYF.

CDR3 in DNA: TGCAGTGCAGACAGGGGGGAGACCCAGTACTTC. This gives the protein CSADRGETQYF. The gene calls are TRBV20-1 and TRBJ2-5; TRBD1 aligns across 9 bases. Per the germline V gene, CDR1 is DFQATT and CDR2 is SNEGSKA (reference sequence). With V trimmed by 6 bases and J by 5 bases, 1 base remained unmatched. This CDR3 comprises 11 residues.

This clonotype was counted between two and nine times. The V and J genes are TRBV6-5 and TRBJ2-4; D may correspond to TRBD1 or TRBD2 (5 bases each). The tail of the sequence fits TRBJ2-7 better, so the J call may be wrong. CDR1 and CDR2 (germline): MNHEY, SVGAGI. There are 15 residues in the CDR3. This CDR3 is CASSYGALWGDEQYF. The CDR3 DNA is TGTGCCAGCAGTTACGGGGCGCTTTGGGGAGACGAGCAGTACTTC.

V and J are TRBV7-9 and TRBJ2-7, with D unresolved. The V gene's germline CDR1 is SEHNR and CDR2 FQNEAQ (reference sequence). The CDR3 sequence is 12 residues long. Trimming took 6 bases from V and 3 from J, leaving 9 bases between them. The CDR3 nucleotides are TGTGCCAGCAGTTTCCGGTACTACGAGCAGTACTTC. Encoded protein: CASSFRYYEQYF.

The chain carries TRBV9 and TRBJ2-7; 9 bases fit TRBD1. This CDR3 comprises 16 residues. With V trimmed by 3 bases and J by 2 bases, 9 bases remained unmatched. The germline V gene encodes CDR1 SGDLS and CDR2 YYNGEE. The CDR3 region has the DNA TGTGCCAGCAGCGGGACATTACAGGGGGCCCCCTACGAGCAGTACTTC. Residues: CASSGTLQGAPYEQYF.

The V gene is TRBV12-3 or TRBV12-4, the J gene TRBJ2-1, with D unclear. V was cut by 7 bases and J by 8 bases, with 15 bases left in between. This CDR3 spans 13 amino acids. The CDR3 coding sequence is TGTGCCAGCACCCGATCCCTAGTGGATGAGCAGTTCTTC. Translating it yields CASTRSLVDEQFF.

V and J are TRBV14 and TRBJ2-4; D perhaps matches TRBD1 (5 bases). V was shortened by 1 base and J by 3 bases, with 7 bases between the two germline ends. Germline lookup yields CDR1 SGHDN and CDR2 FVKESK. The CDR3 is 14 residues long. For the CDR3, the DNA is TGTGCCAGCAGCCAAGGGACATACAAAAACATTCAGTACTTC. It translates to CASSQGTYKNIQYF.

This clonotype has a count of ten or more. The rearrangement joins TRBV7-2 to TRBJ2-7; no firm D call. The V end lost 6 bases, the J end lost 6 bases, and 9 bases lay between the germline ends. The CDR3 is 11 amino acids. Germline-derived CDR1 and CDR2 are SGHTA and FQGNSA. The CDR3 protein is CASSFLGEQYF. CDR3 DNA: TGTGCCAGCAGTTTCTTAGGCGAGCAGTACTTC.

The rearrangement links TRBV20-1 to TRBJ2-1; tentatively, D is TRBD2 (5 bases). CDR3 length equals 15 residues. With 0 bases removed from V and 6 bases from J, the gap between germline ends came to 15 bases. Germline values: CDR1 DFQATT, CDR2 SNEGSKA (reference sequence). The CDR3 is CSARDFSVASNEQFF. The CDR3 coding sequence is TGCAGTGCTAGAGATTTTAGCGTGGCATCCAATGAGCAGTTCTTC.

The chain couples TRBV12-3 or TRBV12-4 to TRBJ2-7, with 9 positions matching TRBD2. This CDR3 contains 14 residues. Germline trimming cut 6 bases from V and 5 bases from J; bases unmatched to any gene: 8. CDR3 amino acids: CASRGSGGPHEQYF. In DNA form, the CDR3 reads TGTGCCAGCAGAGGTAGCGGGGGACCGCACGAGCAGTACTTC.

V usage is TRBV20-1 and J usage is TRBJ1-5; a possible D gene is TRBD1 (6 bases). From germline, CDR1 is DFQATT and CDR2 SNEGSKA (reference sequence). The CDR3 covers 12 residues. The CDR3 reads CSAGGHSQPQHF. CDR3 DNA sequence: TGCAGCGCGGGGGGGCACAGCCAGCCCCAGCATTTT.

This sequence joins TRBV29-1 and TRBJ1-4; D unclear. The length of the CDR3 is 11 residues. The germline CDR1 and CDR2 sequences are SQVTM and ANQGSEA. With 5 bases removed from V and 5 bases from J, the gap between germline ends came to 6 bases. CDR3 nucleotide sequence: TGCAGCGTTTGGGTAAATGAAAAACTGTTTTTT. This gives the protein CSVWVNEKLFF.

This clonotype was detected ten times or more. CDR3: CATSRDGGGADEQFF. The CDR3 DNA is TGTGCCACCAGCAGAGATGGCGGGGGGGCGGATGAGCAGTTCTTC. The chain joins TRBV15 to TRBJ2-1, with TRBD2 matching 9 bases. Per the germline V gene, CDR1 is LNHNV and CDR2 is YYDKDF (reference sequence). V lost 0 bases and J lost 8; bases outside the gene matches: 5. The CDR3 sequence is 15 residues long.

The chain links TRBV14 to TRBJ2-3; D not certain. Germline values: CDR1 SGHDN, CDR2 FVKESK. The CDR3 has 13 amino acids. V was cut by 1 base and J by 9 bases, with 11 bases left in between. This CDR3 is CASSQGSFRTQYF. CDR3 nucleotides: TGTGCCAGCAGCCAAGGTTCTTTCCGCACGCAGTATTTT. Supplemented by reference TRBV14 and TRBJ2-3, the full variable domain reads EAGVTQFPSHSVIEKGQTVTLRCDPISGHDNLYWYRRVMGKEIKFLLHFVKESKQDESGMPNNRFLAERTGGTYSTLKVQPAELEDSGVYFCASSQGSFRTQYFGPGTRLTVL.

The chain has TRBV15 and TRBJ1-1; no firm D call. The CDR3 contains 13 residues. Germline CDR1 is LNHNV and CDR2 is YYDKDF (reference sequence). V lost 5 bases to trimming and J lost 3 bases, with 10 bases between them. The CDR3 reads CATSLFRDTEAFF. The CDR3, as DNA: TGTGCCACCAGCCTTTTTCGCGACACTGAAGCTTTCTTT.

As for this clonotype: The limits of the CDR3 on the DNA are not certain, so only TCRdb's listed CDR3 is given. The chain combines TRBV4-3 with TRBJ2-1; the table's D gene call, TRBD1, was not cross checked with the DNA. Counting both end residues, the CDR3 totals 17 amino acids. In germline, CDR1 is LGHNA, CDR2 YSLEER. This CDR3 reads CASSRVRFGDRGREQFF.

This clonotype was detected a few times. This chain joins TRBV9 and TRBJ2-4; D perhaps matches TRBD2 (7 bases). Germline-derived CDR1 and CDR2 are SGDLS and YYNGEE. CDR3 length: 17 residues. V was shortened by 3 bases and J by 0 bases, with 16 bases between the two germline ends. CDR3 loop: CASSASGGSVAKNIQYF. The CDR3 region has the DNA TGTGCCAGCAGCGCTTCGGGGGGCTCGGTAGCCAAAAACATTCAGTACTTC.